One and the same sample provided the 23 T cell receptor beta chains below, sequenced in a study of blood T cell repertoires in COVID-19. TCRdb's copy holds only in-frame clones and misses some; the assay was immunoSEQ multiplex PCR. The sample gives 97,000 or so clones, just under 85% of which show up once; just under 10% is in the top ten. Sequencing was performed on peripheral blood. The receptors derive from a man in his forties or fifties with active or convalescent COVID-19.

In its sample, this clone was seen once. The chain couples TRBV18 to TRBJ1-2; 7 bases line up with TRBD1. This CDR3 has 13 amino acids. J gave up 8 bases and V 4 bases, and 7 bases lay outside the gene matches. CDR1 and CDR2 (germline): KGHSH, LQKENI. The CDR3, as DNA: TGTGCCAGCTCACGGGAGACAGGGAACGGCTACACCTTC. Its protein is CASSRETGNGYTF.

The rearrangement links TRBV5-5 to TRBJ2-1; tentatively, D is TRBD1 (5 bases). The ends were cut back, 2 bases at V and 10 bases at J, with 7 bases in the middle. Germline values: CDR1 SGHKS, CDR2 YYEKEE (reference sequence). The CDR3 extends over 11 amino acids. DNA for the CDR3: TGTGCCAGCAGCTTTGCAGGGGAGCAGTTCTTC. Residues: CASSFAGEQFF.

This chain links TRBV4-2 with TRBJ2-3; a possible D gene is TRBD2 (7 bases). The germline gives CDR1 LGHNA, CDR2 YNFKEQ. This CDR3 comprises 16 residues. The V and J ends lost 1 base and 2 bases respectively, with 13 bases between them. The CDR3 here is CASSQAGGGPTDTQYF. The CDR3 nucleotides are TGTGCCAGCAGCCAAGCTGGCGGGGGCCCCACAGATACGCAGTATTTT.

This sequence joins TRBV5-4 and TRBJ1-2; 8 bases map to TRBD1. V shed 4 bases, J shed 3 bases, and the junction held 8 bases outside the gene matches. CDR3 length: 15 residues. Germline V gene sequence: CDR1 SGHNT, CDR2 YYREEE (reference sequence). In nucleotides, the CDR3 is TGTGCCAGCAGCGCCGGACAGGGAGTCTACTATGGCTACACCTTC. Translating gives CASSAGQGVYYGYTF.

The chain recombines TRBV5-1 with TRBJ1-2, with 9 bases lining up with TRBD1. CDR3 length: 14 amino acids. Trimming at V came to 4 bases and at J to 8 bases, leaving 9 bases not matched to a gene. The germline V gene encodes CDR1 SGHRS and CDR2 YFSETQ. The DNA of the CDR3 is TGCGCCAGCAGCCCGGACGGGACAGGGAGAGGCTACACCTTC. This gives the protein CASSPDGTGRGYTF.

The chain is built from TRBV5-1 and TRBJ1-3; D might be TRBD1 (5 bases). There are 15 residues in the CDR3. V shed 0 bases and J shed 3 bases, with 10 bases lying between them. Germline V gene data show CDR1 as SGHRS and CDR2 as YFSETQ. CDR3 region: CASSLGGQGGNTIYF. CDR3 nucleotide sequence: TGCGCCAGCAGCTTGGGGGGCCAGGGTGGAAACACCATATATTTT. Together with reference TRBV5-1 and TRBJ1-3, the CDR3 gives the full variable domain: KAGVTQTPRYLIKTRGQQVTLSCSPISGHRSVSWYQQTPGQGLQFLFEYFSETQRNKGNFPGRFSGRQFSNSRSEMNVSTLELGDSALYLCASSLGGQGGNTIYFGEGSWLTVV.

This clone was counted between two and nine times. The CDR3 DNA is TGTGCCAGCAGCGGAACAGGGGGCTTGGGGTATGGCTACACCTTC. It translates to CASSGTGGLGYGYTF. The chain has TRBV9 and TRBJ1-2; 9 bases are shared with TRBD1. Per germline, CDR1 SGDLS and CDR2 YYNGEE. CDR3 size: 15 residues. With V trimmed by 3 bases and J by 5 bases, 8 bases remained unmatched.

This clone was seen more than once but under ten times. This sequence joins TRBV6-1 and TRBJ1-2; D is ambiguous. The CDR3 loop spans 14 amino acids. V shed 2 bases and J shed 1 base, with 8 bases lying between them. Germline V CDR1 and CDR2: MNHNS, SASEGT. CDR3 residues: CASSEKADNYGYTF. Here the CDR3 DNA reads TGTGCCAGCAGTGAAAAGGCGGATAACTATGGCTACACCTTC.

This chain uses TRBV19 with TRBJ2-7, with D perhaps matching TRBD1 (6 bases). Germline CDR1 and CDR2: LNHDA and SQIVND (reference sequence). The CDR3 covers 15 residues. Trimming took off 3 bases at V and 3 bases at J, with 15 bases between the two ends. The CDR3, as DNA: TGTGCCAGTAGTATCAGTCAGGGGACGATCTACGAGCAGTACTTC. It encodes CASSISQGTIYEQYF.

This chain uses TRBV12-3 or TRBV12-4 with TRBJ2-1; perhaps TRBD1 as D (6 bases). This CDR3 is built from 12 residues. Trimming took 6 bases from V and 8 from J, leaving 11 bases between them. This chain's CDR3 is CASSQNRDEQFF. DNA for the CDR3: TGTGCCAGCAGCCAAAACAGGGATGAGCAGTTCTTC.

The rearrangement joins TRBV27 to TRBJ1-1; TRBD1 matches at 7 bases. V gave up 5 bases and J gave up 1 base; unmatched junction bases: 7. The CDR3 runs to 15 residues. Germline CDR1 and CDR2: MNHEY and SMNVEV (reference sequence). CDR3 bases: TGTGCCAGCAGTCTACTCCGGGACAGGAACACTGAAGCTTTCTTT. Translating it yields CASSLLRDRNTEAFF.

This clone was counted a few times. The chain employs TRBV5-1 and TRBJ2-1; D remains unclear. Germline lookup yields CDR1 SGHRS and CDR2 YFSETQ. This CDR3 is 16 amino acids long. V was pared by 1 base and J by 0 bases, with 11 bases between. The CDR3 sequence is CASSLSPKSSYNEQFF. The CDR3 region has the DNA TGCGCCAGCAGCTTGTCCCCAAAGAGCTCCTACAATGAGCAGTTCTTC.

The chain links TRBV9 to TRBJ1-3; D may be TRBD1 (6 bases). CDR3 size: 15 residues. CDR1 SGDLS and CDR2 YYNGEE come from the germline V gene. V shed 3 bases and J shed 2 bases, with 12 bases lying between them. CDR3 amino acids: CASSARDTAGNTIYF. The CDR3 nucleotides are TGTGCCAGCAGCGCGAGGGACACAGCTGGAAACACCATATATTTT.

This chain connects TRBV18 to TRBJ1-2, with 8 bases fitting TRBD1. There are 16 residues in the CDR3. V trimming: 0 bases; J trimming: 5 bases; junction bases outside the gene matches: 8. CDR1 and CDR2 from the germline V gene are KGHSH and LQKENI. DNA of the CDR3: TGTGCCAGCTCACCACCGGAGGGACAGGACGTATATGGCTACACCTTC. This codes for CASSPPEGQDVYGYTF.

The CDR3 here is CASSLGAGKRSYNEQFF. CDR3 sequence (DNA): TGTGCCAGCAGCTTAGGGGCGGGGAAGCGGTCCTACAATGAGCAGTTCTTC. This chain joins TRBV7-9 and TRBJ2-1; the D gene is possibly TRBD2 (6 bases). This CDR3 has 17 residues. Germline CDR1 is SEHNR and CDR2 is FQNEAQ (reference sequence). The V gene lost 1 base and the J gene lost 1 base, with 14 bases spanning the gap.

The V gene is TRBV18, the J gene TRBJ1-2, with D perhaps TRBD1 (6 bases). The CDR3 is 14 amino acids. Trimming removed 3 bases at V and 6 bases at J, with 14 bases between. Germline assignment: CDR1 KGHSH and CDR2 LQKENI. CDR3 loop: CASSPPGQGDGYTF. For the CDR3, the DNA is TGTGCCAGCTCACCGCCGGGACAAGGAGATGGCTACACCTTC.

This clone was detected a few times. The chain joins TRBV7-9 to TRBJ2-1; 7 nucleotides match TRBD1. Germline-derived CDR1 and CDR2 are SEHNR and FQNEAQ (reference sequence). The CDR3 extends over 13 amino acids. V gave up 4 bases and J gave up 7 bases; unmatched junction bases: 4. DNA of the CDR3: TGTGCCAGCAGCTCACAGGGGTCGAATGAGCAGTTCTTC. This gives the protein CASSSQGSNEQFF.

The chain uses TRBV2 and TRBJ2-5; D not resolved. Germline assignment: CDR1 SNHLY and CDR2 FYNNEI. The CDR3 runs to 13 residues. Trimming stripped 10 bases from V and 3 bases from J, with 15 bases between. The CDR3 is CATQVELKETQYF. As DNA, the CDR3 is TGTGCCACGCAAGTAGAACTAAAAGAGACCCAGTACTTC.

The V call is TRBV9, the J call TRBJ2-2; D remains unclear. The CDR3 sequence is 12 residues long. The germline V gene encodes CDR1 SGDLS and CDR2 YYNGEE. V gave up 4 bases and J gave up 8 bases, with 9 bases separating them. The CDR3 protein is CASSPSLGELFF. Here the CDR3 DNA reads TGTGCCAGCAGCCCCTCCTTAGGGGAGCTGTTTTTT.

The gene calls are TRBV6-4 and TRBJ2-7; D is possibly TRBD1 (6 bases). This CDR3 spans 15 amino acids. V was clipped by 4 bases and J by 5 bases, with 18 bases between them. In germline, CDR1 is MRHNA, CDR2 SNTAGT. In DNA form, the CDR3 reads TGTGCCAGCAGTGTTCAGGGGCCCCTCGTGAACGAGCAGTACTTC. It codes for CASSVQGPLVNEQYF.

This rearrangement joins TRBV5-6 to TRBJ2-2; no firm D call. V was clipped by 1 base and J by 1 base, with 5 bases between them. Per the germline V gene, CDR1 is SGHDT and CDR2 is YYEEEE. The CDR3 spans 14 residues. The DNA of the CDR3 is TGTGCCAGCAGCTTGACTCGGAACACCGGGGAGCTGTTTTTT. This codes for CASSLTRNTGELFF.

This clone was seen just once. The rearrangement joins TRBV4-1 to TRBJ1-3; a possible D gene is TRBD1 (6 bases). Trimming cost V 1 base and J 3 bases, with 16 bases left between them. Germline V gene data show CDR1 as MGHRA and CDR2 as YSYEKL. This CDR3 has 17 residues. The chain's CDR3 is CASSQGQVGARGNTIYF. CDR3 nucleotide sequence: TGCGCCAGCAGCCAAGGGCAGGTGGGGGCGCGTGGAAACACCATATATTTT.

The chain uses TRBV29-1 and TRBJ2-3, with D tentatively TRBD1 (6 bases). CDR1 SQVTM and CDR2 ANQGSEA come from the germline V gene. CDR3 length: 15 residues. V was pared by 4 bases and J by 2 bases, with 16 bases between. CDR3 sequence (DNA): TGCAGCGTTGCCTTAAGGACAGTTAACACAGATACGCAGTATTTT. Translated, it gives CSVALRTVNTDTQYF.